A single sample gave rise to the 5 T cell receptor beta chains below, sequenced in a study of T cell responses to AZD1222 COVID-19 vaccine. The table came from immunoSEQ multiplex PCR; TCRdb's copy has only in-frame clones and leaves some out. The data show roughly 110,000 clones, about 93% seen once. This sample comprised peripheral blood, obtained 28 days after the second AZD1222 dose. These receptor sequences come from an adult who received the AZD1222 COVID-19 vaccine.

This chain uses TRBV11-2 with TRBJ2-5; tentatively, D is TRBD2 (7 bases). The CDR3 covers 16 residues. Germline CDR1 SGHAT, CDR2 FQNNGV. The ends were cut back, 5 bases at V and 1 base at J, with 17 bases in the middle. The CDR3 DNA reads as TGTGCCAGCAGCCATCCGTGGCGGGGGCCCCAAGAGACCCAGTACTTC. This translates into CASSHPWRGPQETQYF.

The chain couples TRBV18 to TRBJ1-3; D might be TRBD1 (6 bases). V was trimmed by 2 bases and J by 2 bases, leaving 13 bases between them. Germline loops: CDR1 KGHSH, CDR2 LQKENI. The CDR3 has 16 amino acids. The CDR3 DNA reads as TGTGCCAGCTCACCAGCGGGGGCCGCCCCTGGAAACACCATATATTTT. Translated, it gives CASSPAGAAPGNTIYF.

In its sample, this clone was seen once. Here the CDR3 reads CSVIRPGQGRPETQYF. CDR3 sequence (DNA): TGCAGCGTTATCAGACCGGGACAGGGTAGGCCTGAGACCCAGTACTTC. This chain joins TRBV29-1 and TRBJ2-5, with 9 nucleotides matching TRBD1. Germline loops: CDR1 SQVTM, CDR2 ANQGSEA. With 5 bases clipped from V and 5 bases from J, the junction kept 15 bases outside the gene matches. The CDR3 runs 16 residues.

Here the CDR3 reads CASRPPEDRQYNEQFF. CDR3 in DNA: TGTGCCAGCAGACCCCCTGAGGACAGACAATACAATGAGCAGTTCTTC. V gene TRBV2 combines with J gene TRBJ2-1; D is possibly TRBD1 (6 bases). Germline V lookup: CDR1 SNHLY, CDR2 FYNNEI. The germline V and J ends were trimmed by 6 bases and 4 bases, with 19 bases remaining between them. The CDR3 is 16 residues long.

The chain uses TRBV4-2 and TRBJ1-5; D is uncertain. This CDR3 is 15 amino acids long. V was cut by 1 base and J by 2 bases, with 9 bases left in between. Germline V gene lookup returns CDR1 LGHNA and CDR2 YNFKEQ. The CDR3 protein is CASSQGGGGNQPQHF. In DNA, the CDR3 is TGTGCCAGCAGCCAAGGGGGAGGAGGCAATCAGCCCCAGCATTTT.